This entry features one TCR beta chain sequence. This clonotype occurred many times. Its target antigen remains unknown. Per-nucleotide qualities are absent, and no much larger clonotype sits a single base away. The data were produced on an Illumina Genome Analyzer IIx. Through fastp at Q25 and MiXCR, TCRdb rebuilt clones from the public reads, retaining in-frame beta chains. Rows are unified per CDR3 protein, each entry keeping the most common DNA and genes. The sample profile shows 45,000 to 55,000 distinct CDR3 sequences; about 7.3% of them were found once. Around 16% of the sample belongs to the ten largest clones. The CDR3 runs 14 amino acids, cysteine and phenylalanine included. Left in the record is the CDR3 DNA by itself, 42 bases read in frame from the first base. CDR1 and CDR2, looked up from the germline V gene, are SGHDT and YYEEEE. Deletion took 5 bases off V and 7 bases off J, with a span of 16 bases between the germline ends.

The data were taken from a study of patients with pleural tuberculosis (dated by TCRdb to between 2012 and 2015). The rearrangement joined TRBV5-6 to TRBJ2-1, with a tentative D gene TRBD1 over 6 matching bases. This sequence originates from a human donor with pleural tuberculosis. The CDR3 protein is CASRSDSQENEQFF. The nucleotides read TGTGCCAGCAGATCGGACAGTCAGGAGAATGAGCAGTTCTTC. The reference TRBV5-6 and TRBJ2-1 proteins fill in what lies around the CDR3, so the full variable domain reads DAGVTQSPTHLIKTRGQQVTLRCSPKSGHDTVSWYQQALGQGPQFIFQYYEEEERQRGNFPDRFSGHQFPNYSSELNVNALLLGDSALYLCASRSDSQENEQFFGPGTRLTVL.